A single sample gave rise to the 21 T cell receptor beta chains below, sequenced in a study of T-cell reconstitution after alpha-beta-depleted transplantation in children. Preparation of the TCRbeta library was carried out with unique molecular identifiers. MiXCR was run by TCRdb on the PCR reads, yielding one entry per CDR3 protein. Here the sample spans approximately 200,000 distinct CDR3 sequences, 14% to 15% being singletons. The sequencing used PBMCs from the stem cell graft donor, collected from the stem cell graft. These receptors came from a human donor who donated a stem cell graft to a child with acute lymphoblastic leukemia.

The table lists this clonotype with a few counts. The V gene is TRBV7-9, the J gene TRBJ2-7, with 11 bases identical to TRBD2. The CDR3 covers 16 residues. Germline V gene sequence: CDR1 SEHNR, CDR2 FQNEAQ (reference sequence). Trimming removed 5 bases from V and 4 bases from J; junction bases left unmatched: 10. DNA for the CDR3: TGTGCCAGCAGCCCAAAACTAGCGGGAGACTTGTACGAGCAGTACTTC. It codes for CASSPKLAGDLYEQYF.

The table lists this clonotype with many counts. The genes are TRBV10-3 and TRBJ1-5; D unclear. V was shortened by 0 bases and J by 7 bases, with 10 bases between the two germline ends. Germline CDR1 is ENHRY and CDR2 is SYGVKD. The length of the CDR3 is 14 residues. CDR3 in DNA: TGTGCCATCAGTGAGTCGAATTTTGGGCAGCCCCAGCATTTT. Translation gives CAISESNFGQPQHF.

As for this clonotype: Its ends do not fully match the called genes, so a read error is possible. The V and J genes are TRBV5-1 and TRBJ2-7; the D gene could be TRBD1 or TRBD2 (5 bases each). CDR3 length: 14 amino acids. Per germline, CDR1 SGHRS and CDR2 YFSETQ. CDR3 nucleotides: TGCGCCGGCAGCTCCCTGGGGGAAGGATACGAGCAGTACTTC. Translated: CAGSSLGEGYEQYF.

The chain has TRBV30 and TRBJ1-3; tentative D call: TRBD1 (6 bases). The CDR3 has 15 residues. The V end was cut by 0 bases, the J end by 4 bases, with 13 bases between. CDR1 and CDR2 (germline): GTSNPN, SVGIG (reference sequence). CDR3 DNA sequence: TGTGCCTGGAGTGTACTCGACAGGCCCGGAAACACCATATATTTT. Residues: CAWSVLDRPGNTIYF.

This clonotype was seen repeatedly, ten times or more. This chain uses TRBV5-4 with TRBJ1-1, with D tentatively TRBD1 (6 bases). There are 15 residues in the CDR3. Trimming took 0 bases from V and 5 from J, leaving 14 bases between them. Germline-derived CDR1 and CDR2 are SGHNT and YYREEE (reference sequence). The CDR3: CASSLGGEGGTEAFF. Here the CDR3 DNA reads TGTGCCAGCAGCTTGGGGGGGGAAGGGGGAACTGAAGCTTTCTTT.

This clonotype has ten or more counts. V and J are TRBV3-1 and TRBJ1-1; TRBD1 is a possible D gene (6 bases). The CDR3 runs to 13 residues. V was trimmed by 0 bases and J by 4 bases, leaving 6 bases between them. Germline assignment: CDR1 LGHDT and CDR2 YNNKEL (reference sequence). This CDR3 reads CASSQDRGTEAFF. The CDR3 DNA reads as TGTGCCAGCAGCCAAGACAGGGGCACTGAAGCTTTCTTT.

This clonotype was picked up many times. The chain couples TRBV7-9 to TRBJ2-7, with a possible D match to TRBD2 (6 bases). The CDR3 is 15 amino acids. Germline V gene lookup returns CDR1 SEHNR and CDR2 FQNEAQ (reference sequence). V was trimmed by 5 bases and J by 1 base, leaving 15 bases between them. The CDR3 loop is CASSGAAGRSYEQYF. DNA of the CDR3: TGTGCCAGCAGCGGGGCGGCGGGACGGTCCTACGAGCAGTACTTC.

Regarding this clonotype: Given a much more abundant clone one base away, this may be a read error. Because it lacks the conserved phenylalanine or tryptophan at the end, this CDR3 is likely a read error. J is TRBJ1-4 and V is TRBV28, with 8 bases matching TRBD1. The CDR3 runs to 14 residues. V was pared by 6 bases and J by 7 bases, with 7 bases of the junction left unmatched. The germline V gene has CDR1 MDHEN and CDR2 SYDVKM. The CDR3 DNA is TGTGCCAGCAGCCACAAACAGGGGGTTGAAAAACTGTTTATT. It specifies CASSHKQGVEKLFI.

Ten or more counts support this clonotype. CDR3 amino acids: CASSSTLGSTDTQYF. DNA of the CDR3: TGCGCCAGCAGCTCTACCCTCGGTAGCACAGATACGCAGTATTTT. This chain links TRBV5-1 with TRBJ2-3; D gene unclear. Germline lookup yields CDR1 SGHRS and CDR2 YFSETQ. Trimming shortened V by 3 bases and J by 0 bases, and 11 bases separated the two germline ends. This CDR3 spans 15 amino acids.

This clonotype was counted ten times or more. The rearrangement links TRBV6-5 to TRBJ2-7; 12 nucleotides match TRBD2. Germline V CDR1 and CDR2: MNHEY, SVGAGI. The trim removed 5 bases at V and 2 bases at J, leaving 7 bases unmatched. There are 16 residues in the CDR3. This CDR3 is CASSPYRLAGAYEQYF. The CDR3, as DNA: TGTGCCAGCAGTCCCTACCGACTAGCGGGAGCCTACGAGCAGTACTTC.

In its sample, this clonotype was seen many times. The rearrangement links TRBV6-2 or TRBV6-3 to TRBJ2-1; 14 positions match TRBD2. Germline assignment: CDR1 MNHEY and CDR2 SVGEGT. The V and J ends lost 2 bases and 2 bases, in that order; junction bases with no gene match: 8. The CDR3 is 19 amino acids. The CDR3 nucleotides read TGTGCCAGCAGTTACCCCGGGACTAGCGGGAGACACGCCTACAATGAGCAGTTCTTC. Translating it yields CASSYPGTSGRHAYNEQFF.

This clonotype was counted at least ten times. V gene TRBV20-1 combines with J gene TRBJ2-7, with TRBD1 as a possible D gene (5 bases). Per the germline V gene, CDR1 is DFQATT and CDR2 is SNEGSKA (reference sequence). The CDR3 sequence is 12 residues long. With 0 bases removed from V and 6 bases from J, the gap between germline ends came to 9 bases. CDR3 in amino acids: CSARDQGIEQYF. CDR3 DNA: TGCAGTGCTAGAGACCAGGGCATCGAGCAGTACTTC.

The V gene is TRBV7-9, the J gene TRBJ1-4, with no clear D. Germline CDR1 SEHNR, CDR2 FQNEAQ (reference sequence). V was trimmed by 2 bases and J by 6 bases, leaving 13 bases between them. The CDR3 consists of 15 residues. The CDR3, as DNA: TGTGCCAGCAGCTTATCGCGGGGAGTCGATGAAAAACTGTTTTTT. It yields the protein CASSLSRGVDEKLFF.

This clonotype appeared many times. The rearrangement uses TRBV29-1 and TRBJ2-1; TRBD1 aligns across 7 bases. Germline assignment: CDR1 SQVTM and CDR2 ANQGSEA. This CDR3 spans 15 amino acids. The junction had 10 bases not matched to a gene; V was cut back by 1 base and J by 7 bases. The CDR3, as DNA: TGCAGCGTTGAAGTGGGAAAGGGGGCTTCAAATGAGCAGTTCTTC. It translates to CSVEVGKGASNEQFF.

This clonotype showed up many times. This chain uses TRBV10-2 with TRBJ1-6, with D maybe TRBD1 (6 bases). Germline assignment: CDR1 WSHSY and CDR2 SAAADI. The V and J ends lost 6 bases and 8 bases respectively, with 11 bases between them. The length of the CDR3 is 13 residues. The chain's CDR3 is CASRGQPHSPLHF. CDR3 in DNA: TGCGCCAGCAGAGGACAGCCTCATTCACCCCTCCACTTT.

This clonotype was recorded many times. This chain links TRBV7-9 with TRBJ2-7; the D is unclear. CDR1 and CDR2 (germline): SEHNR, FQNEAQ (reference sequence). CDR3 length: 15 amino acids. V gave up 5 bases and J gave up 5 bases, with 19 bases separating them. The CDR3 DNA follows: TGTGCCAGCAGCCCCCCGAACAGAATCGTTGACGAGCAGTACTTC. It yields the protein CASSPPNRIVDEQYF.

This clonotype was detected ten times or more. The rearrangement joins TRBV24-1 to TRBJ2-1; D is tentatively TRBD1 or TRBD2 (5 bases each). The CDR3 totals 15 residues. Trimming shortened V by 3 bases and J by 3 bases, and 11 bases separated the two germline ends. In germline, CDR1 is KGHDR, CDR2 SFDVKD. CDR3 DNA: TGTGCCACCAGTGATACCGGGACGCTCTACAATGAGCAGTTCTTC. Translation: CATSDTGTLYNEQFF.

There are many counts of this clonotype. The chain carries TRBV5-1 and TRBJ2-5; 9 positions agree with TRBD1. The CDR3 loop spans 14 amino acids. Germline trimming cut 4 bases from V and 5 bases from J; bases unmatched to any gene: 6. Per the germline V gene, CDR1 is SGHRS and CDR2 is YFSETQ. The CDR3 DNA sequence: TGCGCCAGCAGCCTCCGGGACAGGGACGAGACCCAGTACTTC. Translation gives CASSLRDRDETQYF.

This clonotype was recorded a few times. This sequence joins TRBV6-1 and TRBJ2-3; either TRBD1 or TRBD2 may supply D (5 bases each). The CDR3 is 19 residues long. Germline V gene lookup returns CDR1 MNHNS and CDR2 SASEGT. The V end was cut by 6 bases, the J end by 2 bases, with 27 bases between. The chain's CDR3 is CASRPPGPIAYGYTDTQYF. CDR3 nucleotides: TGTGCCAGCAGACCTCCGGGACCTATAGCTTATGGCTACACAGATACGCAGTATTTT.

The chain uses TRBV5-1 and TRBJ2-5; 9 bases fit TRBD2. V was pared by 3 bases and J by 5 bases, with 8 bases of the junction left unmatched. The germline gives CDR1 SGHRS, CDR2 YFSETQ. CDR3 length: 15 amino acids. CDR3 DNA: TGCGCCAGCAGCTACGGCGGGGGGGCGCAGGAGACCCAGTACTTC. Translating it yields CASSYGGGAQETQYF.

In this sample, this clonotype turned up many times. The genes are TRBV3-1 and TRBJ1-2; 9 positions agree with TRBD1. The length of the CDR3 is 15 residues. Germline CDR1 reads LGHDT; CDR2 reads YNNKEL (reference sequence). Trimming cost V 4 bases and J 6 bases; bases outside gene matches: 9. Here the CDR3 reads CASSPRGTGSHGYTF. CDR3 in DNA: TGTGCCAGCAGCCCGCGGGGGACAGGGTCTCATGGCTACACCTTC.